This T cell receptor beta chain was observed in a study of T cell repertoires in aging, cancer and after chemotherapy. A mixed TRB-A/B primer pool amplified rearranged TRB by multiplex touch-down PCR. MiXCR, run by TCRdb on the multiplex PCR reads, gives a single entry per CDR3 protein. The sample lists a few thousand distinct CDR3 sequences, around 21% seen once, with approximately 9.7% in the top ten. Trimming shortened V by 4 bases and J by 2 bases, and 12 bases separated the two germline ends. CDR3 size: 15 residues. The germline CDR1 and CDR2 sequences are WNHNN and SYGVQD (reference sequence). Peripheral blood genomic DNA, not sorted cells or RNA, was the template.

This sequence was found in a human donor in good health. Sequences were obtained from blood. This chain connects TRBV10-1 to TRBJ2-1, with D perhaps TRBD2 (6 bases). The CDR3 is CASSGVSGTYNEQFF. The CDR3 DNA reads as TGCGCCAGCAGTGGGGTTAGCGGTACCTACAATGAGCAGTTCTTC.